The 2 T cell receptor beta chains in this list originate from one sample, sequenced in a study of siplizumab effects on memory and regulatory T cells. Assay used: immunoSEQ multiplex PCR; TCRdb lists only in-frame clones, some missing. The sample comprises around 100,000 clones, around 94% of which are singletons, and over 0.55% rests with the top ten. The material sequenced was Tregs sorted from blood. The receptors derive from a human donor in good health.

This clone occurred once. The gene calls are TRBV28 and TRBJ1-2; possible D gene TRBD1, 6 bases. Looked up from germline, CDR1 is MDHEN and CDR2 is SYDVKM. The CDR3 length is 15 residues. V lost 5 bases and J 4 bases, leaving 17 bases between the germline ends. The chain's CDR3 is CASSQPLRGLYGYTF. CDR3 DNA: TGTGCCAGCAGTCAGCCTCTCAGGGGACTCTATGGCTACACCTTC.

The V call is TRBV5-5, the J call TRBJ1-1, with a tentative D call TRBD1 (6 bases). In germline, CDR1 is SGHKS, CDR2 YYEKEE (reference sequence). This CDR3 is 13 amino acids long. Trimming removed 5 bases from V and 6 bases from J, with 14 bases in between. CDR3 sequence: CASSLTGRAEAFF. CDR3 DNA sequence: TGTGCCAGCAGTTTGACAGGACGGGCTGAAGCTTTCTTT.